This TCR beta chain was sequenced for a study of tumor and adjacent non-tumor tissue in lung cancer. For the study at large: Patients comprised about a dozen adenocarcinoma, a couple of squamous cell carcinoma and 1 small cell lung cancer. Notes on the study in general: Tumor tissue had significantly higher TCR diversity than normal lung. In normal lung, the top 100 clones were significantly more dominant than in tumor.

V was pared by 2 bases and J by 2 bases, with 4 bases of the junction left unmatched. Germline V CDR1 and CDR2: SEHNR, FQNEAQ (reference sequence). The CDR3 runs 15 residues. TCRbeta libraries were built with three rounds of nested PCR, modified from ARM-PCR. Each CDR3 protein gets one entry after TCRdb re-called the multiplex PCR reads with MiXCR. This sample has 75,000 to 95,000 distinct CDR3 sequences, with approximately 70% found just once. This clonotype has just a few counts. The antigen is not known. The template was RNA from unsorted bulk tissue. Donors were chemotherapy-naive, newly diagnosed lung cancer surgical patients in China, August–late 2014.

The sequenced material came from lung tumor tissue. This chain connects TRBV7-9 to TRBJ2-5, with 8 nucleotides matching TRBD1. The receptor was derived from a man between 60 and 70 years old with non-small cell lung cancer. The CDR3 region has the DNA TGTGCCAGCAGCTTACGGACAGGGACTCAAGAGACCCAGTACTTC. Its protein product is CASSLRTGTQETQYF.